This paragraph reports one TCR beta chain. This sample was included in a study of blood T cell repertoires in COVID-19. The CDR3 is made up of 14 amino acids. V was pared by 5 bases and J by 5 bases, with 5 bases of the junction left unmatched. Germline lookup yields CDR1 MGHDK and CDR2 SYGVNS. Libraries were prepared by immunoSEQ multiplex PCR; TCRdb keeps only in-frame clonotypes and omits some of them. Among around 300,000 clones listed, over 70% were seen once. Enrolled through a virtual design, the participants were between roughly 18 and 95 years of age and came from about two dozen US areas. For recovered donors of Cohort 3, there were two negative PCRs, clearance, or symptom resolution.

The sequencing sample was made of PBMCs or T cells enriched from blood (not recorded which). The chain links TRBV25-1 to TRBJ2-1; TRBD2 agrees at 8 bases. The receptor comes from a man aged 30 to 39 who had recovered from COVID-19. CDR3 amino acids: CASSYTSGHNEQFF. The CDR3 bases are TGTGCCAGCAGTTATACTAGCGGACACAATGAGCAGTTCTTC.